Sequencing of this T cell receptor (beta chain) was carried out in a study of shared T cell receptors in the human thymus. The CDR3 length is 13 residues. Germline V CDR1 and CDR2: SGDLS, YYNGEE. Deletions cut 9 bases from V and 2 bases from J, with 14 bases between. This table comes from immunoSEQ multiplex PCR, and its TCRdb copy is limited to in-frame clones, with some not included. The sample yields hundreds of thousands of clones, 95% seen once. The chain links TRBV9 to TRBJ2-5; weak D call: TRBD1 (5 bases). This TCR derives from a human donor. Specimen: thymocytes. The CDR3 coding sequence is TGTGCCAAAAACCCAGGGCGTCAAGAGACCCAGTACTTC. Translation: CAKNPGRQETQYF.